This TCR beta chain emerged from a study of T cells after somatic rescue of genetic block. Libraries were prepared by immunoSEQ multiplex PCR; TCRdb keeps only in-frame clonotypes and omits some of them. The sample includes more than 9,500 clones, under 80% of them seen just once. Germline values: CDR1 GTSNPN, CDR2 SVGIG (reference sequence). V was clipped by 0 bases and J by 10 bases; unmatched bases: 6. CDR3 length: 16 residues. This receptor was identified in a boy younger than 18. The chain uses TRBV30 and TRBJ2-1; 16 bases line up with TRBD2. Sequencing was performed on peripheral blood mononuclear cells (PBMCs). The CDR3 region is CAWSVLGLAGGEEQFF. CDR3 DNA: TGTGCCTGGAGTGTACTGGGACTAGCGGGAGGGGAGGAGCAGTTCTTC.